The 6 T cell receptor beta chains below were found in one sample sequenced in a study of CD8+CD57+ T cells in acquired aplastic anemia. CDR3 and TCR beta VDJ profiling relied on genomic DNA as the template. One entry per CDR3 protein, called by TCRdb with MiXCR from the reads. The repertoire includes approximately 150,000 distinct CDR3 sequences, around 48% of them detected once, and roughly 1.1% sits in the top ten. Patients picked for sequencing had shown CD8+CD57+ cell expansion detected by flow cytometry. The sample comprised sorted CD4+, CD8+, or CD8+CD57+ T cells (not recorded which) from PBMCs. Receptors were obtained from a human donor with aplastic anemia.

Details on this clonotype: This CDR3 is missing its conserved last phenylalanine or tryptophan, likely due to a read error. Because the CDR3's place on the DNA is in doubt, the DNA is left out and the CDR3 is given as listed by TCRdb. The V gene is TRBV5-4, the J gene TRBJ2-7. The CDR3 extends over 12 residues, inclusive of both ends. The germline V gene has CDR1 SGHNT and CDR2 YYREEE (reference sequence). CDR3 residues: CASRLDRYERYS.

This clonotype has only a few counts. One end of the junction fails to match germline, which may point to a read error. The V gene is TRBV12-3 or TRBV12-4, the J gene TRBJ1-6, with 8 bases aligning to TRBD1. The CDR3 loop spans 13 amino acids. The CDR3 sequence: CASSQDRAAPLHF. The CDR3 DNA follows: TGTGCCAGCAGCCAGGACAGGGCCGCACCTCTCCACTTT.

The chain recombines TRBV14 with TRBJ2-5; 8 nucleotides match TRBD1. The CDR3 spans 16 residues. The V gene's germline CDR1 is SGHDN and CDR2 FVKESK. J gave up 5 bases and V 0 bases, and 8 bases lay outside the gene matches. This CDR3 reads CASSQDEDRDGETQYF. CDR3 coding DNA: TGTGCCAGCAGCCAAGACGAGGACAGGGATGGGGAGACCCAGTACTTC. The variable domain in full, with the rest retrieved from reference TRBV14 and TRBJ2-5, is EAGVTQFPSHSVIEKGQTVTLRCDPISGHDNLYWYRRVMGKEIKFLLHFVKESKQDESGMPNNRFLAERTGGTYSTLKVQPAELEDSGVYFCASSQDEDRDGETQYFGPGTRLLVL.

This chain links TRBV28 with TRBJ1-4, with a possible D match to TRBD1 (5 bases). This CDR3 has 12 residues. Germline V CDR1 and CDR2: MDHEN, SYDVKM. Trimming removed 8 bases from V and 10 bases from J, with 14 bases in between. Here the CDR3 reads CASGTLSGKLFF. In nucleotides, the CDR3 is TGTGCCAGCGGGACCCTTTCGGGAAAACTGTTTTTT.

On this clonotype: This may come from a read error, since a much larger clone is one base off. The DNA is omitted, as the CDR3 cannot be located on it reliably, and the CDR3 follows TCRdb's listing. The V call is TRBV5-1, the J call TRBJ2-1; TRBD2 was called by the table and not checked on the DNA. From germline, CDR1 is SGHRS and CDR2 YFSETQ. Inclusive of both ends, the CDR3 amounts to 16 amino acids. CDR3 protein: CACSAGLAGAGDEQFF.

V usage is TRBV20-1 and J usage is TRBJ1-5, with a weak D call TRBD1 (5 bases). The CDR3 contains 14 residues. Trimming took 5 bases from V and 7 from J, leaving 18 bases between them. Per the germline V gene, CDR1 is DFQATT and CDR2 is SNEGSKA (reference sequence). CDR3 nucleotides: TGCAGTGCTCTCGTAATTCAGGGATTCCAGCCCCAGCATTTT. Its protein is CSALVIQGFQPQHF.